A selection of T cell receptor beta chains follows, all from one sample in a study of CD8 T cells in Susac syndrome. MiXCR was run by TCRdb on the immunoSEQ multiplex PCR reads, yielding one entry per CDR3 protein. Among roughly 76,000 distinct CDR3 sequences listed, 80% to 95% were seen once. Sample: CD8+ T cells from PBMCs. The source of these receptors is a human donor with Susac syndrome. Each CDR3 is given with its conserved first and last residue. D genes are given only for firm matches. Only part of the rows carry a size: once, few, many, or a class if the clone is expanded.

abundance | d_gene | j_gene | v_gene | CDR3nt | CDR3aa
- | TRBD1 | TRBJ2-7 | TRBV11-2 | TGTGCCAGCAGCTCGGGACAGGCCCCCTACGAGCAGTACTTC | CASSSGQAPYEQYF
- | TRBD2 | TRBJ2-3 | TRBV29-1 | TGCAGCGTGGCCGGACTAGCGAAAGATACGCAGTATTTT | CSVAGLAKDTQYF
few | TRBD1 | TRBJ2-3 | TRBV28 | TGTGCCAGCAGTTTGGACAGGGATACGCAGTATTTT | CASSLDRDTQYF
- | - | TRBJ2-2 | TRBV9 | TGTGCCAGCAGCCCCTCGGGGACACTTATGAACACCGGGGAGCTGTTTTTT | CASSPSGTLMNTGELFF
- | TRBD1 | TRBJ2-3 | TRBV5-1 | TGCGCCAGCAGCTTGGTAGGGGACAGGACTACAGATACGCAGTATTTT | CASSLVGDRTTDTQYF
- | TRBD1 | TRBJ1-6 | TRBV20-1 | TGCAGTGCTAGAGAGACAGGGGGCGATTCACCCCTCCACTTT | CSARETGGDSPLHF
- | - | TRBJ2-3 | TRBV7-9 | TGTGCCAGCAGCCCGATCTCGGACAGTTGGGATACGCAGTATTTT | CASSPISDSWDTQYF
- | - | TRBJ2-2 | TRBV18 | TGTGCCAGCTCACCACCCGGGACTTACACCGGGGAGCTGTTTTTT | CASSPPGTYTGELFF
- | - | TRBJ1-1 | TRBV6-2/TRBV6-3 | TGTGCCAGCACCCAATGGGTTAACACTGAAGCTTTCTTT | CASTQWVNTEAFF
- | - | TRBJ2-3 | TRBV5-1 | TGCGCCAGCAGTCCTAGGGGGATGCCCGATGTAACTAGCACAGATACGCAGTATTTT | CASSPRGMPDVTSTDTQYF
- | - | TRBJ2-5 | TRBV6-5 | TGTGCCAGCATCGGGCGGAACCAAGAGACCCAGTACTTC | CASIGRNQETQYF
- | TRBD1 | TRBJ2-7 | TRBV6-5 | TGTGCCAGCAGTACACCCGGGACAGGTCCCTACGAGCAGTACTTC | CASSTPGTGPYEQYF
- | - | TRBJ1-6 | TRBV12-3/TRBV12-4 | TGTGCCAGCAGCCCCCGACCACGGGGAAATTCACCCCTCCACTTT | CASSPRPRGNSPLHF
- | - | TRBJ2-1 | TRBV7-2 | TGTGCCAGCAGCTTAGGGGACTCTCCGGAGAGAGAGCAGTTCTTC | CASSLGDSPEREQFF
- | TRBD2 | TRBJ2-1 | TRBV19 | TGTGCCAGTAGATACGGGGGGTCCAGCAATGAGCAGTTCTTC | CASRYGGSSNEQFF
- | TRBD1 | TRBJ2-5 | TRBV3-1 | TGTGCCAGCAGCACTTACAGGGGGTCAACGGAGACCCAGTACTTC | CASSTYRGSTETQYF
- | - | TRBJ1-4 | TRBV4-3 | TGCGCCAGCAGCCAAGTTTTAGCCGGGGGTAATGAAAAACTGTTTTTT | CASSQVLAGGNEKLFF
- | - | TRBJ1-2 | TRBV20-1 | TGCAGTGCTGTTCCCGCAGGTGGGCAGCTTAACTATGGCTACACCTTC | CSAVPAGGQLNYGYTF
- | - | TRBJ2-3 | TRBV20-1 | TGCAGTGCTCAGAGCTTGTCTAGCACAGATACGCAGTATTTT | CSAQSLSSTDTQYF
- | - | TRBJ2-1 | TRBV7-9 | TGTGCCAGCAGCTACGGGCGCCGCTACAATGAGCAGTTCTTC | CASSYGRRYNEQFF
- | - | TRBJ2-7 | TRBV5-6 | TGTGCCAGCAGCGGGGAAATCCACTACGAGCAGTACTTC | CASSGEIHYEQYF
- | - | TRBJ2-7 | TRBV6-1 | TGTGCCAGCAGTGACGTCGGACAGATTTTATACGAGCAGTATTTC | CASSDVGQILYEQYF
- | - | TRBJ2-2 | TRBV2 | TGTGCCAGCAGGGACGGGATTTCGAACACCGGGGAGCTGTTTTTT | CASRDGISNTGELFF
- | - | TRBJ1-5 | TRBV4-1 | TGCGCCAGCAGCCCAACAAGTATGTTGGACACTAGCAATCAGCCCCAGCATTTT | CASSPTSMLDTSNQPQHF
- | - | TRBJ2-1 | TRBV3-1 | TGTGCCAGCAGCCAGTCAGCCTCCTACAATGAGCAGTTCTTC | CASSQSASYNEQFF
- | TRBD1 | TRBJ2-4 | TRBV11-2 | TGTGCCAGCAGTCATAAGAAAAGATCCCGGGACAGGGAGTACCGATTAGCCAAAAACATTCAGTACTTC | CASSHKKRSRDREYRLAKNIQYF
- | - | TRBJ2-5 | TRBV7-9 | TGTGCCAGCAGCTTTTCCGGGACTCGGGAAGAGACCCAGTACTTC | CASSFSGTREETQYF
- | TRBD1 | TRBJ2-7 | TRBV4-2 | TGTGCCAGCAGCCAACGGGTTGTTGGACAGGGGGGCGAGCAGTACTTC | CASSQRVVGQGGEQYF
- | TRBD2 | TRBJ2-6 | TRBV5-1 | TGCGCCAGCAGCTTCGGACGGACTAGCGGAGACTCTGGGGCCAACGTCCTGACTTTC | CASSFGRTSGDSGANVLTF
few | - | TRBJ2-3 | TRBV12-3/TRBV12-4 | TGTGCCAGCAGTCCCCTGCAGGGAAGCACAGATACGCAGTATTTT | CASSPLQGSTDTQYF
- | TRBD2 | TRBJ2-2 | TRBV11-2 | TGTGCCAGCAGCGCCACTAGCGACCTATACACCGGGGAGCTGTTTTTT | CASSATSDLYTGELFF
- | - | TRBJ2-4 | TRBV4-3 | TGCGCCAGCAGCCTTGGGGCCGTGTCAGCCAAAAACATTCAGTACTTC | CASSLGAVSAKNIQYF
- | - | TRBJ2-1 | TRBV6-5 | TGTGCCAGCAGTTACTCGAAGACGGGGGCCTCCTACAATGAGCAGTTCTTC | CASSYSKTGASYNEQFF
- | - | TRBJ1-1 | TRBV30 | TGTGCCTGGTCGTATGTGGGGGCCACTGAAGCTTTCTTT | CAWSYVGATEAFF
- | - | TRBJ2-1 | TRBV6-2/TRBV6-3 | TGTGCCAGCAGGGGGGGAGCGCTCTACAATGAGCAGTTCTTC | CASRGGALYNEQFF
- | - | TRBJ1-1 | TRBV7-6 | TGTGCCAGCAGCCTCGGACAGCTCACTGAAGCTTTCTTT | CASSLGQLTEAFF
- | TRBD1 | TRBJ1-2 | TRBV5-4 | TGTGCCAGCAGCAGGGACTCGGGACAGGTGAATCGCTACACCTTC | CASSRDSGQVNRYTF
- | - | TRBJ2-7 | TRBV9 | TGTGCCAGCAGCTTATCCGGGCTCTCCTACGAGCAGTACTTC | CASSLSGLSYEQYF
- | TRBD1 | TRBJ2-7 | TRBV7-9 | TGTGCCAGCAGCTTTTCGGGACAGGCTTCCTACGAGCAGTACTTC | CASSFSGQASYEQYF
few | - | TRBJ1-1 | TRBV27 | TGTGCCAGCAGCGCCTCTGTCATAGGGACTGAAGCTTTCTTT | CASSASVIGTEAFF
- | TRBD1 | TRBJ2-4 | TRBV4-3 | TGCGCCAGCAGCCATGAAACAGGGGTGAGGGCCAAAAACATTCAGTACTTC | CASSHETGVRAKNIQYF
- | - | TRBJ2-1 | TRBV29-1 | TGCAGCGTTTCGCGGTCCACGGTGGGGAATGAGCAGTTCTTC | CSVSRSTVGNEQFF
- | - | TRBJ2-3 | TRBV7-9 | TGTGCCAGCAGCCCAAAAAGGCGATTAGGACCAGATACGCAGTATTTT | CASSPKRRLGPDTQYF
- | TRBD1 | TRBJ2-2 | TRBV6-6 | TGTGCCAGCAGTTACCTCGGGACAGGGCACACCGGGGAGCTGTTTTTT | CASSYLGTGHTGELFF
- | - | TRBJ1-2 | TRBV3-1 | TGTGCCAGCGGCGACCTTCAGGGACCTAACTATGGCTACACCTTC | CASGDLQGPNYGYTF
- | - | TRBJ1-5 | TRBV6-1 | TGTGCCAGCGAGAAGGGAAGGGAGAATCAGCCCCAGCATTTT | CASEKGRENQPQHF
- | - | TRBJ2-1 | TRBV4-1 | TGCGCCAGCAGCCAGTCATCAGAACAGTACAATGAGCAGTTCTTC | CASSQSSEQYNEQFF
once | - | TRBJ1-1 | TRBV9 | TGTGCCAGCAGCACCTTGATCTCACCGAACACTGAAGCTTTCTTT | CASSTLISPNTEAFF
- | - | TRBJ2-7 | TRBV9 | TGTGCCAGCAGCGTAGATGGGGGTAGCTCCTACGAGCAGTACTTC | CASSVDGGSSYEQYF
- | TRBD2 | TRBJ2-1 | TRBV9 | TGTGCCAGCAGCCAGTGGGGGGGATCCTACAATGAGCAGTTCTTC | CASSQWGGSYNEQFF
- | TRBD2 | TRBJ2-2 | TRBV6-6 | TGTGCCAGCAGTTTTCTAGCGGGGGGTGAAACCGGGGAGCTGTTTTTT | CASSFLAGGETGELFF
- | - | TRBJ1-4 | TRBV2 | TGTGCCAGCGCCCCTGGAGCAACTAATGAAAAACTGTTTTTT | CASAPGATNEKLFF
- | - | TRBJ2-1 | TRBV29-1 | TGCAGCGTTGGGCTAGACCTCTACAATGAGCAGTTCTTC | CSVGLDLYNEQFF
once | - | TRBJ2-7 | TRBV29-1 | TGCAGCGTTGGGGACACGGCCTACGAGCAGTACTTC | CSVGDTAYEQYF
- | TRBD2 | TRBJ2-1 | TRBV7-2 | TGTGCCAGCAGCTTCACTCTAGCGGGAGGAATCTATGAGCAGTTCTTC | CASSFTLAGGIYEQFF